This T cell receptor beta chain appears in the sequencing data of a study of healthy donors' naive CD4 and CD8 T cells. Study-wide background: TCR alpha primers covered all functional IMGT alpha gene variants.

TCR libraries were built from approximately 0.45 ug of total RNA by linear amplification. TCRdb passed the reads through MiXCR, listing each CDR3 protein once. There are around 180,000 distinct CDR3 sequences in the sample; nearly 75% occur only once, and around 2% lies in the top ten. To note about this clonotype: The antigen remains undetermined.

CD4+CD8-CD45RO-CD45RA+ cells were naive CD4+; CD8+CD4-CD45RA+CD27bright cells were naive CD8+. Whole-study results and caveats: Homeostatic proliferation of naive T cells was not examined as a bias source. Reportedly, most V and J gene segments showed naive CD4+ versus CD8+ bias.

From germline, CDR1 is SQVTM and CDR2 ANQGSEA. The CDR3 contains 13 residues. Losses at the gene ends were 7 bases for V and 4 bases for J; bases not matched to a gene: 7. This sequence joins TRBV29-1 and TRBJ1-2; 9 bases line up with TRBD1. The clonotype comes from a pool of human donors in good health; the sample pools cells from several healthy donors. Material for sequencing was naive CD4+ and CD8+ T cells sorted from blood, pooled from several donors. The chain's CDR3 is CSARDRGAYGYTF. The CDR3 bases are TGCAGCGCTCGAGACAGGGGGGCCTATGGCTACACCTTC.